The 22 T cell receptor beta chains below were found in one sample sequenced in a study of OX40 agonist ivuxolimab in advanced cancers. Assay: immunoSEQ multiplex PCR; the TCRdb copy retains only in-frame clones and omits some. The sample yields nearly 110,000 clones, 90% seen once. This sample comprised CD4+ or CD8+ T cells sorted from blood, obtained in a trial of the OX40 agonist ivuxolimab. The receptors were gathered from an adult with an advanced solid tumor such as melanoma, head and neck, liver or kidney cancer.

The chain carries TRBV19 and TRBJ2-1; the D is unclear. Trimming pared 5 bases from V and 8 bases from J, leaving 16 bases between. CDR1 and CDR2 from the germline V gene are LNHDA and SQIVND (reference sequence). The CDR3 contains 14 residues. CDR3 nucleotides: TGTGCCAGTAGTGTACATCAGACATATGATGAGCAGTTCTTC. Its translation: CASSVHQTYDEQFF. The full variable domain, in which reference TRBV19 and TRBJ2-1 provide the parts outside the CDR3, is DGGITQSPKYLFRKEGQNVTLSCEQNLNHDAMYWYRQDPGQGLRLIYYSQIVNDFQKGDIAEGYSVSREKKESFPLTVTSAQKNPTAFYLCASSVHQTYDEQFFGPGTRLTVL.

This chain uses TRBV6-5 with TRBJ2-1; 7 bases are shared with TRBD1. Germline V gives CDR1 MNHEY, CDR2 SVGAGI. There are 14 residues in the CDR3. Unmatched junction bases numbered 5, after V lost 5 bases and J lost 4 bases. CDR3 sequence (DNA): TGTGCCAGCAGTCGCGAGACAGGGTACAATGAGCAGTTCTTC. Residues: CASSRETGYNEQFF.

CDR3 DNA sequence: TGTGCCTGGAGCCGGGGAGGATTAGGTGAAAAACTGTTTTTT. Translation gives CAWSRGGLGEKLFF. The chain combines TRBV30 with TRBJ1-4; no clear D gene. CDR3 length: 14 residues. Germline V CDR1 and CDR2: GTSNPN, SVGIG (reference sequence). Trimming cost V 3 bases and J 7 bases, with 15 bases left between them. The variable domain in full, completed from reference TRBV30 and TRBJ1-4, reads SQTIHQWPATLVQPVGSPLSLECTVEGTSNPNLYWYRQAAGRGLQLLFYSVGIGQISSEVPQNLSASRPQDRQFILSSKKLLLSDSGFYLCAWSRGGLGEKLFFGSGTQLSVL.

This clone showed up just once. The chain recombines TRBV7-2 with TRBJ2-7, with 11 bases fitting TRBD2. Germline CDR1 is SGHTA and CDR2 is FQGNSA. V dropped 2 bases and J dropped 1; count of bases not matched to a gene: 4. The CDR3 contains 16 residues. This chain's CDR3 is CASSLSASGGSYEQYF. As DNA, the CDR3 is TGTGCCAGCAGCTTATCGGCTAGCGGGGGGTCCTACGAGCAGTACTTC.

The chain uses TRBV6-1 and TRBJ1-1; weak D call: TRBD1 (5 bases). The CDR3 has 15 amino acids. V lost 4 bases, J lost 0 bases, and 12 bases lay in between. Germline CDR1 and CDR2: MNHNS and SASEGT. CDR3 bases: TGTGCCAGCAGTGCCCGGGGGGGGTTGAACACTGAAGCTTTCTTT. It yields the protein CASSARGGLNTEAFF.

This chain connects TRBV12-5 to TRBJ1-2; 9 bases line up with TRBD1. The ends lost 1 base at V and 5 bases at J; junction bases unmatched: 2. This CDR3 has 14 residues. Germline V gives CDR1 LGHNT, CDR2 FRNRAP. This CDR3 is CASGLDRGLYGYTF. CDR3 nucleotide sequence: TGTGCTAGTGGTTTGGACAGGGGGCTTTATGGCTACACCTTC.

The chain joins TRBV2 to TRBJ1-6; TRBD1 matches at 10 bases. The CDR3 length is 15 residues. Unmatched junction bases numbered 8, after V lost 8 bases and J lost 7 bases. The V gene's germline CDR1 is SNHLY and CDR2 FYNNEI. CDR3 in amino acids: CASCGDRGMNSPLHF. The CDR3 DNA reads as TGTGCCAGCTGCGGGGACAGGGGTATGAATTCACCCCTCCACTTT.

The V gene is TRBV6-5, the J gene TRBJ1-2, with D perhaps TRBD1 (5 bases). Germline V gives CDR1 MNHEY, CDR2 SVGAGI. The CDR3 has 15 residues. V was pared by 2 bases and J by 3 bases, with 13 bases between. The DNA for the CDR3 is TGTGCCAGCAGTTACGATGCAGGGCCTCACTATGGCTACACCTTC. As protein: CASSYDAGPHYGYTF.

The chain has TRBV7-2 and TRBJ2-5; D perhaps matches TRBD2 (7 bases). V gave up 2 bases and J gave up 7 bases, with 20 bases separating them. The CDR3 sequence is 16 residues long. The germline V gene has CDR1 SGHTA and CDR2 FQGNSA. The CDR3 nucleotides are TGTGCCAGCAGCTTAATGGGGGGGCCCAATTTCGGGACCCAGTACTTC. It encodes CASSLMGGPNFGTQYF.

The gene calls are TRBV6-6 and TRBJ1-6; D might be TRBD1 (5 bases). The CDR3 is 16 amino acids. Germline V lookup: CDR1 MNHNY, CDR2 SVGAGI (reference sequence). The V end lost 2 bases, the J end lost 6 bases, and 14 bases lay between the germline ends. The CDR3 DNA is TGTGCCAGCAGTTACACCGGGGCCCGAGGTAATTCACCCCTCCACTTT. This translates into CASSYTGARGNSPLHF.

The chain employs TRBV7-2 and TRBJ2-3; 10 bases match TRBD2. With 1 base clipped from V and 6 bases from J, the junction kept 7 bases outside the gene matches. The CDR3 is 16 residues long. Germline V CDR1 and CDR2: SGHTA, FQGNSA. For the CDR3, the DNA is TGTGCCAGCAGCTTAGGCAGGAGCGGGGGGGCCGATACGCAGTATTTT. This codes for CASSLGRSGGADTQYF.

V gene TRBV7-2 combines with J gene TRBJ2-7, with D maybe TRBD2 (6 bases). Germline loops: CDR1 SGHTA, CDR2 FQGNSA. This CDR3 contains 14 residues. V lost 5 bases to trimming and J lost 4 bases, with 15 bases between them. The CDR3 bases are TGTGCCAGCAGCCCCCCGGGACTTCAATACGAGCAGTACTTC. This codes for CASSPPGLQYEQYF.

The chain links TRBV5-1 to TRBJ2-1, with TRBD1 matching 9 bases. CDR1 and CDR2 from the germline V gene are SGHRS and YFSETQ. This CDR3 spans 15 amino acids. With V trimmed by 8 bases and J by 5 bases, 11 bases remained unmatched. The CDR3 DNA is TGCGCCAGTGCCGTAATTGGACAGGGGAACAATGAGCAGTTCTTC. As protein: CASAVIGQGNNEQFF.

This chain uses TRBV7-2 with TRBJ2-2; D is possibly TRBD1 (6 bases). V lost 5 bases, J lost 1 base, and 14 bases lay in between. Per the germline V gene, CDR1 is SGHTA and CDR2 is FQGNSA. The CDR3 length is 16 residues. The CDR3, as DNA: TGTGCCAGCAGCCCGCCGACAGGCGTGAACACCGGGGAGCTGTTTTTT. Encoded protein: CASSPPTGVNTGELFF.

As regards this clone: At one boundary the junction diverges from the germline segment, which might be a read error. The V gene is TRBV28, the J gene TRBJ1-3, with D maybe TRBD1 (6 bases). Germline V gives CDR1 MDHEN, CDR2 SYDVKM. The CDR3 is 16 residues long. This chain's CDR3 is CAGSLLGGPKGNTIYF. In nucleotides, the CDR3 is TGTGCCGGCAGTTTATTAGGGGGGCCTAAAGGAAACACCATATATTTT.

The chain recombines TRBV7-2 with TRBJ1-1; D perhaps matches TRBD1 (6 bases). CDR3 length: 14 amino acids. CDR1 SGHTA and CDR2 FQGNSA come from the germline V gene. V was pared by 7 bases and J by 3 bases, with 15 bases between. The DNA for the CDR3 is TGTGCCAGCAAGCTACAGGGCGGGGACACTGAAGCTTTCTTT. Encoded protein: CASKLQGGDTEAFF.

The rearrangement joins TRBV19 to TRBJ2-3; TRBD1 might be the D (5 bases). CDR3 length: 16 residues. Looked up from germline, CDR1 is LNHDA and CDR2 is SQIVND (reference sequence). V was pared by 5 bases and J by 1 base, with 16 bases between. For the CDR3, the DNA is TGTGCCAGTAGTCTCAGACAGCCCCGAGGCACAGATACGCAGTATTTT. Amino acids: CASSLRQPRGTDTQYF. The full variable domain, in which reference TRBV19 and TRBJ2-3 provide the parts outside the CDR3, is DGGITQSPKYLFRKEGQNVTLSCEQNLNHDAMYWYRQDPGQGLRLIYYSQIVNDFQKGDIAEGYSVSREKKESFPLTVTSAQKNPTAFYLCASSLRQPRGTDTQYFGPGTRLTVL.

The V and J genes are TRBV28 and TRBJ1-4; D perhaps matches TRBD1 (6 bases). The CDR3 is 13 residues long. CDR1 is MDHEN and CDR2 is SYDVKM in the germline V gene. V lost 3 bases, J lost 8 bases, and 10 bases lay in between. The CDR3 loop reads CASSLGAGEKLFF. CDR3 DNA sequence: TGTGCCAGCAGTTTGGGGGCAGGCGAAAAACTGTTTTTT.

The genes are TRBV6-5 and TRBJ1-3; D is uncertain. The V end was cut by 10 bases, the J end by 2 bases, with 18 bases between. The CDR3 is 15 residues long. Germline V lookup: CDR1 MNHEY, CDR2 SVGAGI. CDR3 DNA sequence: TGTGCCACCCTAAGGGCCCACCAGGCTGGAAACACCATATATTTT. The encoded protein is CATLRAHQAGNTIYF.

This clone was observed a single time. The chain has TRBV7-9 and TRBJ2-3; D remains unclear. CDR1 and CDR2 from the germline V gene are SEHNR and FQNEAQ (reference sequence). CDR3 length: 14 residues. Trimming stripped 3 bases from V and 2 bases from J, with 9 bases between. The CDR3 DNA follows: TGTGCCAGCAGCTTTCCGGTAACCACAGATACGCAGTATTTT. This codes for CASSFPVTTDTQYF.

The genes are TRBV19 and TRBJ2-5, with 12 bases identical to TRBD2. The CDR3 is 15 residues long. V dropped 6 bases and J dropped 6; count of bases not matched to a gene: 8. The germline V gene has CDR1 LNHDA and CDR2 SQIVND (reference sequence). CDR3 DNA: TGTGCCAGTAGCCCGCTAGCGGGGGGGCATCAGACCCAGTACTTC. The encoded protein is CASSPLAGGHQTQYF.

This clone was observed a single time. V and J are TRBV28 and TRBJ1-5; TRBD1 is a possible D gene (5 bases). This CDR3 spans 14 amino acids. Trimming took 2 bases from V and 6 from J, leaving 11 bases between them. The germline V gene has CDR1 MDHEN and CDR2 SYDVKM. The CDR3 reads CASSLMGGAQPQHF. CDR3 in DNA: TGTGCCAGCAGTTTAATGGGTGGGGCTCAGCCCCAGCATTTT.